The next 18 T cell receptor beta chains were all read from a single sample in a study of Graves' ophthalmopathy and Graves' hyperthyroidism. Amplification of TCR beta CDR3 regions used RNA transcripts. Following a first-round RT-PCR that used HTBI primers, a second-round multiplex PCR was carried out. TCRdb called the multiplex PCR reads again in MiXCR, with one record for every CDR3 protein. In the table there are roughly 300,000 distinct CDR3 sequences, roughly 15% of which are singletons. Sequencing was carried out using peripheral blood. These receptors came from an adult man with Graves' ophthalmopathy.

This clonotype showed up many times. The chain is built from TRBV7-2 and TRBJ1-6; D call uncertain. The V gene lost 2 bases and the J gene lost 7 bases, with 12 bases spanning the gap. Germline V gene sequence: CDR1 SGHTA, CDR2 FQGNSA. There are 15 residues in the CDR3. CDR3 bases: TGTGCCAGCAGCTTAACGATTGCTGGCAATTCACCCCTCCACTTT. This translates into CASSLTIAGNSPLHF.

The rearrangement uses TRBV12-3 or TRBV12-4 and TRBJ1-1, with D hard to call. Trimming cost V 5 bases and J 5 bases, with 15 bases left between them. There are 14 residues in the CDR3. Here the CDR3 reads CASSPAGLGTEAFF. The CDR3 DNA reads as TGTGCCAGCAGTCCCGCTGGGCTGGGGACTGAAGCTTTCTTT.

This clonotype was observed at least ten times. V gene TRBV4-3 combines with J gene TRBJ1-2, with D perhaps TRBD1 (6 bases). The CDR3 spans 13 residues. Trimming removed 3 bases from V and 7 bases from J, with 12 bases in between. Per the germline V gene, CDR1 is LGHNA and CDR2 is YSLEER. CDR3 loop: CASSHLSGVGYTF. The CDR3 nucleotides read TGCGCCAGCAGCCACCTTTCAGGGGTTGGCTACACCTTC.

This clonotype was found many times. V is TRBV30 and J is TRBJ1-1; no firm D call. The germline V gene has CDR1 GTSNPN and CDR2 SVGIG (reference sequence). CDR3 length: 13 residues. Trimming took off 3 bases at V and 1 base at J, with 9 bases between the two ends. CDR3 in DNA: TGTGCCTGGAGGGTAGGAGGGAACACTGAAGCTTTCTTT. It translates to CAWRVGGNTEAFF. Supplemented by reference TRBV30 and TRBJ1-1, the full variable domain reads SQTIHQWPATLVQPVGSPLSLECTVEGTSNPNLYWYRQAAGRGLQLLFYSVGIGQISSEVPQNLSASRPQDRQFILSSKKLLLSDSGFYLCAWRVGGNTEAFFGQGTRLTVV.

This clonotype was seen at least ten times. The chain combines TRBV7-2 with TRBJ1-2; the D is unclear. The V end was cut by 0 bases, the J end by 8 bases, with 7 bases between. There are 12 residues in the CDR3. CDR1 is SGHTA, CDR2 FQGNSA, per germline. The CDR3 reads CASSLALSGYTF. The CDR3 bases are TGTGCCAGCAGCTTAGCGCTAAGCGGCTACACCTTC.

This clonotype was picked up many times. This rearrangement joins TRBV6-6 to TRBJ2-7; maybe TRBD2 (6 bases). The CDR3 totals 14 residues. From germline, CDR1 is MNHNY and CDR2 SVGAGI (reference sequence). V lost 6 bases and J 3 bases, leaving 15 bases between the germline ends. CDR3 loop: CASRDSGLDYEQYF. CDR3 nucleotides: TGTGCCAGCAGAGACTCGGGACTTGACTACGAGCAGTACTTC.

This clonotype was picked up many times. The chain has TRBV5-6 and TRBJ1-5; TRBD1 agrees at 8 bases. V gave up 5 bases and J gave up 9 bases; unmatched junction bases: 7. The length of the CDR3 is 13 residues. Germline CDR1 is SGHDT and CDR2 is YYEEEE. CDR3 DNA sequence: TGTGCCAGCAGTCCGACAGGGGAAGGGCCCCAGCATTTT. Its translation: CASSPTGEGPQHF.

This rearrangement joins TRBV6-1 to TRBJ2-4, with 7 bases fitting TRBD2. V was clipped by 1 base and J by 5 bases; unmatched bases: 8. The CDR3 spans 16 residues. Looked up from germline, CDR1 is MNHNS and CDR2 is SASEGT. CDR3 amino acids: CASSEGSAGEENIQYF. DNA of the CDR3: TGTGCCAGCAGTGAAGGGTCCGCGGGAGAGGAAAACATTCAGTACTTC.

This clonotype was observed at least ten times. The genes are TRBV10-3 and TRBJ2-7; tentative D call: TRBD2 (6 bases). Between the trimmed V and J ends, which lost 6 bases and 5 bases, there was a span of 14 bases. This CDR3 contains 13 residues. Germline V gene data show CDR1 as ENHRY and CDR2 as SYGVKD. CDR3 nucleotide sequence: TGTGCCATCAGCCGGGTCGGGAGCCACGAGCAGTACTTC. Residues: CAISRVGSHEQYF.

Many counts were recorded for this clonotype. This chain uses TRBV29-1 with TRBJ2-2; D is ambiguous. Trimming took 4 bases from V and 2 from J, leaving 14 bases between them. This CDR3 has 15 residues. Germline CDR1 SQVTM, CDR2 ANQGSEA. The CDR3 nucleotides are TGCAGCGTTGTTGAGTTTCGAAGCAACACCGGGGAGCTGTTTTTT. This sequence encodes CSVVEFRSNTGELFF.

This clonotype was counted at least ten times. The CDR3 protein is CASSFLSGGETQYF. As DNA, the CDR3 is TGTGCCAGCAGCTTCTTATCAGGGGGAGAGACCCAGTACTTC. The rearrangement links TRBV11-1 to TRBJ2-5; 7 bases map to TRBD1. This CDR3 has 14 amino acids. Germline values: CDR1 SGHAT, CDR2 FQDESV (reference sequence). Trimming at V came to 3 bases and at J to 4 bases, leaving 5 bases not matched to a gene.

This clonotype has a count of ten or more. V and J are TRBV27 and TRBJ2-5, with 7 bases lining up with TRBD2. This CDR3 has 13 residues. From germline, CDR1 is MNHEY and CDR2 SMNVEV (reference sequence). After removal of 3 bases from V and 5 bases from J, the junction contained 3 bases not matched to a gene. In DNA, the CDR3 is TGTGCCAGCAGTTTTTGGGGGGGGGAGACCCAGTACTTC. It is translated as CASSFWGGETQYF.

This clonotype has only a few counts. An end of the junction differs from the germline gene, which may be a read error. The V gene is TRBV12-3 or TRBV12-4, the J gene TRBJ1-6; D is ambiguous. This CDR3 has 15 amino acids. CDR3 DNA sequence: TGTGCCAGCATTTTATGGGCAGTCTATAATTTACCCCTCCACTTT. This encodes CASILWAVYNLPLHF.

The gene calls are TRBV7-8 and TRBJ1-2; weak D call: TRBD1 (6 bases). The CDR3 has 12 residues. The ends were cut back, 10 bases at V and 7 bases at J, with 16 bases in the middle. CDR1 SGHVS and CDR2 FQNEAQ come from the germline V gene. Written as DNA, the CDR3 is TGTGCCACCTCGGCGGGGGGGCCTGGCTACACCTTC. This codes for CATSAGGPGYTF.

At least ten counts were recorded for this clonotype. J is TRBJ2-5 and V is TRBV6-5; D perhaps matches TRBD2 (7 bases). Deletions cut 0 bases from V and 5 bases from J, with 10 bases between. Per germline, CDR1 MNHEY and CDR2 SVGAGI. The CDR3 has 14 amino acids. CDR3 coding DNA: TGTGCCAGCAGTTACTCTAGGGGGGGGGAGACCCAGTACTTC. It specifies CASSYSRGGETQYF.

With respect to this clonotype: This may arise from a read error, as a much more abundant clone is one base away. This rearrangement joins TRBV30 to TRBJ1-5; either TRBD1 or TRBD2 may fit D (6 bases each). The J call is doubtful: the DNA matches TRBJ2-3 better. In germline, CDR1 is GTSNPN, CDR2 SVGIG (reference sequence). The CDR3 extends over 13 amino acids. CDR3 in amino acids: CASNGGPDQPQYF. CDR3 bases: TGTGCCTCTAACGGGGGCCCGGATCAGCCCCAGTATTTT.

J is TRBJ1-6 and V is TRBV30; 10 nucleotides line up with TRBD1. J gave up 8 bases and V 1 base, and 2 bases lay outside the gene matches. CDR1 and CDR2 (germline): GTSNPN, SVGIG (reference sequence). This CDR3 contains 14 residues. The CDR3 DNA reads TGTGCCTGGAGTGCCGGGACAGGGGATTCACCCCTCCACTTT. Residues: CAWSAGTGDSPLHF.

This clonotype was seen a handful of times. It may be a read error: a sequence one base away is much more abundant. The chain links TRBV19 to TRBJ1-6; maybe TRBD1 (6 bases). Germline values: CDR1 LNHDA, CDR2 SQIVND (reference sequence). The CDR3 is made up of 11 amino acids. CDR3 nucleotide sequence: TGTGCCAAAACAGGGAATTCATCCCTCCACTTT. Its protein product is CAKTGNSSLHF. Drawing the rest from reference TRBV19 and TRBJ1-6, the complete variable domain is DGGITQSPKYLFRKEGQNVTLSCEQNLNHDAMYWYRQDPGQGLRLIYYSQIVNDFQKGDIAEGYSVSREKKESFPLTVTSAQKNPTAFYLCAKTGNSSLHFGNGTRLTVT.